These 20 T cell receptor beta chains were sequenced from one sample in a study of T cell repertoires in cytomegalovirus infection. What these receptors recognize is not known. TCRdb recomputed calls from the reads with MiXCR, one row per CDR3 protein. The table shows 640,000 or so distinct CDR3 sequences, with around a third occurring only once. Specimen: cultured PBMCs, collected from culture after CMV antigen stimulation. These receptors came from a human donor in good health (CMV status not recorded). Some clones in this sample may be carry-over from other donors' samples.

This clonotype was detected ten times or more. J is TRBJ1-1 and V is TRBV7-2; no definite D call. V was clipped by 5 bases and J by 0 bases, with 10 bases between them. This CDR3 is 14 amino acids long. Looked up from germline, CDR1 is SGHTA and CDR2 is FQGNSA. The CDR3 DNA is TGTGCCAGCAGCCCCTTCGGGTTGAACACTGAAGCTTTCTTT. This translates into CASSPFGLNTEAFF. Using reference TRBV7-2 and TRBJ1-1 for the parts outside the CDR3, the full variable domain is GAGVSQSPSNKVTEKGKDVELRCDPISGHTALYWYRQSLGQGLEFLIYFQGNSAPDKSGLPSDRFSAERTGGSVSTLTIQRTQQEDSAVYLCASSPFGLNTEAFFGQGTRLTVV.

The V and J genes are TRBV20-1 and TRBJ1-4; D might be TRBD1 (5 bases). Trimming cost V 1 base and J 5 bases, with 14 bases left between them. This CDR3 comprises 15 residues. Germline V CDR1 and CDR2: DFQATT, SNEGSKA (reference sequence). In DNA, the CDR3 is TGCAGTGCTAGAGGGGAGGGGCAGGGAAATGAAAAACTGTTTTTT. Translation gives CSARGEGQGNEKLFF.

This clonotype was seen at least ten times. The chain has TRBV7-6 and TRBJ2-2; D is unclear. Germline-derived CDR1 and CDR2 are SGHVS and FNYEAQ. Trimming removed 0 bases from V and 6 bases from J, with 17 bases in between. This CDR3 has 17 amino acids. This CDR3 reads CASSLAGHQRVAGELFF. The DNA of the CDR3 is TGTGCCAGCAGCTTAGCGGGCCACCAGAGAGTCGCCGGGGAGCTGTTTTTT.

This clonotype was detected a few times. This chain links TRBV19 with TRBJ2-2; D perhaps matches TRBD2 (5 bases). Trimming left V 3 bases short and J 4 bases short, with 12 bases between. The CDR3 covers 15 residues. Germline loops: CDR1 LNHDA, CDR2 SQIVND (reference sequence). The CDR3 coding sequence is TGTGCCAGTAGTATGGCGGTAGCGTCCACCGGGGAGCTGTTTTTT. Translating it yields CASSMAVASTGELFF.

The chain employs TRBV4-2 and TRBJ1-1; maybe TRBD1 (6 bases). CDR3 length: 15 amino acids. Looked up from germline, CDR1 is LGHNA and CDR2 is YNFKEQ. Between the trimmed V and J ends, which lost 0 bases and 6 bases, there was a span of 14 bases. CDR3 loop: CASSQEYGGRPEAFF. The DNA for the CDR3 is TGTGCCAGCAGCCAAGAATATGGGGGCCGCCCTGAAGCTTTCTTT.

The CDR3 spells CAWSPFLGQWLPNSPLHF. The CDR3 DNA sequence: TGTGCCTGGAGCCCATTTCTGGGACAGTGGTTGCCCAACTCACCCCTCCACTTT. The chain carries TRBV30 and TRBJ1-6; TRBD1 agrees at 7 bases. The germline CDR1 and CDR2 sequences are GTSNPN and SVGIG (reference sequence). The CDR3 length is 18 residues. Trimming took 3 bases from V and 10 from J; bases not matched to a gene: 21.

This chain links TRBV12-5 with TRBJ2-1; D remains ambiguous. V dropped 3 bases and J dropped 4 bases, with 4 bases sitting between them. The CDR3 is 12 amino acids. CDR1 and CDR2 (germline): LGHNT, FRNRAP. The chain's CDR3 is CASGFGYNEQFF. The CDR3 region has the DNA TGTGCTAGTGGTTTTGGTTACAATGAGCAGTTCTTC.

This clonotype occurred once. The genes are TRBV25-1 and TRBJ2-7; TRBD2 matches at 10 bases. This CDR3 contains 15 residues. The germline V gene encodes CDR1 MGHDK and CDR2 SYGVNS. Trimming took 1 base from V and 7 from J; bases not matched to a gene: 7. The DNA of the CDR3 is TGTGCCAGCAGTGAATGGAGCGGGAGGGCCGGGGAGCAGTACTTC. Translating it yields CASSEWSGRAGEQYF.

The table lists this clonotype with a few counts. The chain joins TRBV20-1 to TRBJ2-7; TRBD1 matches 8 bases. The J segment lost 3 bases and the V segment lost 3 bases, leaving 7 bases of the junction unmatched. The germline gives CDR1 DFQATT, CDR2 SNEGSKA (reference sequence). The length of the CDR3 is 14 residues. This CDR3 is CSARDRARDYEQYF. In DNA, the CDR3 is TGCAGTGCTAGGGACAGGGCTCGGGACTACGAGCAGTACTTC.

The chain carries TRBV20-1 and TRBJ1-2; 11 nucleotides agree with TRBD1. V was pared by 3 bases and J by 7 bases, with 7 bases of the junction left unmatched. The CDR3 length is 14 residues. Germline V lookup: CDR1 DFQATT, CDR2 SNEGSKA (reference sequence). The CDR3 DNA reads as TGCAGTGCTAGTCGCCGGGACAGGGGGGTTGGCTACACCTTC. It specifies CSASRRDRGVGYTF.

This clonotype was seen a handful of times. The CDR3 loop reads CASSLEGKRNEKLFF. The CDR3 region has the DNA TGTGCCAGCAGCTTAGAAGGGAAACGCAATGAAAAACTGTTTTTT. The rearrangement joins TRBV7-6 to TRBJ1-4; D ambiguous. The CDR3 is made up of 15 amino acids. CDR1 is SGHVS and CDR2 is FNYEAQ in the germline V gene. V was clipped by 1 base and J by 5 bases, with 11 bases between them. The whole variable domain, filled in from reference TRBV7-6 and TRBJ1-4, reads GAGVSQSPRYKVTKRGQDVALRCDPISGHVSLYWYRQALGQGPEFLTYFNYEAQQDKSGLPNDRFSAERPEGSISTLTIQRTEQRDSAMYRCASSLEGKRNEKLFFGSGTQLSVL.

This clonotype has a handful of counts. The CDR3 DNA is TGTGCCAGCAGTTTCGGCAGATTTATAGCCCAGCATTTT. This encodes CASSFGRFIAQHF. The V gene is TRBV12-3 or TRBV12-4, the J gene TRBJ1-5; D ambiguous. The CDR3 runs to 13 residues. Trimming removed 3 bases at V and 11 bases at J, with 14 bases between.

This clonotype was counted many times. This chain links TRBV7-8 with TRBJ1-2; D might be TRBD1 (6 bases). Trimming shortened V by 6 bases and J by 3 bases, and 23 bases separated the two germline ends. Germline V gives CDR1 SGHVS, CDR2 FQNEAQ. The CDR3 length is 17 residues. The CDR3 nucleotides are TGTGCCAGCAGTCCCTGGGCAGGGGAGGAGGACGACTATGGCTACACCTTC. It yields the protein CASSPWAGEEDDYGYTF.

The CDR3 nucleotides read TGTGCCAGTAGTATTCAGGTCGCCAACGTCCTGACTTTC. Encoded protein: CASSIQVANVLTF. The chain carries TRBV19 and TRBJ2-6; unclear D gene. This CDR3 spans 13 amino acids. The V gene's germline CDR1 is LNHDA and CDR2 SQIVND (reference sequence). With 3 bases removed from V and 7 bases from J, the gap between germline ends came to 7 bases.

V gene TRBV7-6 combines with J gene TRBJ2-1; D might be TRBD2 (5 bases). The CDR3 length is 15 residues. V lost 1 base and J lost 3, with 10 bases in between. Germline CDR1 and CDR2: SGHVS and FNYEAQ. Here the CDR3 DNA reads TGTGCCAGCAGCTTAGGAGGGCCCGGCTACAATGAGCAGTTCTTC. Translation: CASSLGGPGYNEQFF. The whole variable domain, filled in from reference TRBV7-6 and TRBJ2-1, reads GAGVSQSPRYKVTKRGQDVALRCDPISGHVSLYWYRQALGQGPEFLTYFNYEAQQDKSGLPNDRFSAERPEGSISTLTIQRTEQRDSAMYRCASSLGGPGYNEQFFGPGTRLTVL.

The CDR3 loop reads CASSQASPGGQEQYF. The CDR3 DNA sequence: TGCGCCAGCAGCCAAGCCTCCCCCGGGGGCCAAGAGCAGTACTTC. The V and J genes are TRBV4-3 and TRBJ2-7, with D perhaps assigned TRBD1 or TRBD2 (6 bases each). The CDR3 totals 15 residues. Germline V gene lookup returns CDR1 LGHNA and CDR2 YSLEER. V was shortened by 1 base and J by 7 bases, with 17 bases between the two germline ends.

This chain uses TRBV6-1 with TRBJ1-6; 7 bases agree with TRBD1. The ends lost 5 bases at V and 3 bases at J; junction bases unmatched: 7. Germline V gene sequence: CDR1 MNHNS, CDR2 SASEGT. The CDR3 runs to 16 residues. The CDR3 sequence is CASSRQGQLYNSPLHF. CDR3 bases: TGTGCCAGCAGTAGGCAGGGACAGCTCTATAATTCACCCCTCCACTTT.

The rearrangement links TRBV12-3 or TRBV12-4 to TRBJ2-7, with a possible D match to TRBD1 (5 bases). V lost 3 bases to trimming and J lost 4 bases, with 13 bases between them. The CDR3 has 14 amino acids. This CDR3 reads CASSLNRNEYEQYF. CDR3 DNA sequence: TGTGCCAGCAGTTTGAACAGGAACGAGTACGAGCAGTACTTC.

On this clonotype itself: A single base separates this from a much larger clone, so it may be a read error. The CDR3 loop reads CASSVQPTTDEQYF. CDR3 coding DNA: TGTGCCAGCAGCGTCCAGCCTACGACGGACGAGCAGTACTTC. This chain joins TRBV7-2 and TRBJ2-7; D is undetermined. Germline CDR1 is SGHTA and CDR2 is FQGNSA. The CDR3 contains 14 residues. Between the trimmed V and J ends, which lost 5 bases and 5 bases, there was a span of 16 bases.

The CDR3 region has the DNA TGTGCCAGCAGTTCGAGCAGGGGGCGCGTTCATGGCTACACCTTC. As protein: CASSSSRGRVHGYTF. The chain is built from TRBV27 and TRBJ1-2; TRBD1 aligns across 8 bases. Germline CDR1 reads MNHEY; CDR2 reads SMNVEV (reference sequence). CDR3 length: 15 residues. The trim removed 4 bases at V and 6 bases at J, leaving 10 bases unmatched.